This T cell receptor beta chain appears in the sequencing data of a study of T cell responses to AZD1222 COVID-19 vaccine. Turning to the study itself: Pooling was applied to second doses at about 4 or about 12 weeks.

CDR3 length: 20 amino acids. The V segment lost 5 bases and the J segment 4 bases; nucleotides outside the gene matches: 18. Germline V gene sequence: CDR1 SEHNR, CDR2 FQNEAQ (reference sequence). Some clones are missing from TCRdb's copy, which holds only in-frame ones; the method was immunoSEQ multiplex PCR. The profile covers about 120,000 clones, with 70% to 90% appearing a single time and 7.5% to 9.5% taken by the ten largest. Study-level results: Breadth and depth of Spike-specific TCRs rose after two AZD1222 doses. Donors were chiefly white British, with a greater number of females, and clonal diversity was perhaps underestimated.

As to this clone: The antigen remains unidentified.

This clonotype was sampled from an adult in good health. V gene TRBV7-9 combines with J gene TRBJ2-1, with TRBD2 identical over 12 bases. The material was peripheral blood, obtained on day 0 of AZD1222 vaccination. The CDR3 protein is CASSILGTSGQSYSYNEQFF. Here the CDR3 DNA reads TGTGCCAGCAGCATCCTTGGGACTAGCGGGCAGTCCTACAGTTACAATGAGCAGTTCTTC.